The next 4 T cell receptor beta chains were all read from a single sample in a study of vaccination and CD4 T cells after COVID-19. The treatment here: approximately 10-day PBMC culture with coronavirus spike peptide pools or control peptides (ViraFEST assay). The antigens of these receptors remain unknown. With the Oncomine TCR Beta short-read assay, DNA from cultured CD4+ T cells was sequenced. TCRdb called the PCR reads again in MiXCR, with one record for every CDR3 protein. The sample has 10,000 to 15,000 distinct CDR3 sequences, roughly 58% seen once. The sample was CD4+ T cells from blood, cultured in vitro. The receptors derive from a human donor who had recovered from COVID-19.

The DNA for the CDR3 is TGTGCCAGCAGTTTTTGGCAGGGGGACACTGAAGCTTTCTTT. It is translated as CASSFWQGDTEAFF. The chain has TRBV28 and TRBJ1-1, with 7 bases identical to TRBD1. V gave up 3 bases and J gave up 3 bases; unmatched junction bases: 4. Germline V lookup: CDR1 MDHEN, CDR2 SYDVKM. This CDR3 spans 14 amino acids.

V and J are TRBV20-1 and TRBJ1-6; no firm D call. The V gene's germline CDR1 is DFQATT and CDR2 SNEGSKA (reference sequence). V lost 6 bases and J lost 8, with 11 bases in between. CDR3 size: 12 residues. The CDR3 region is CSAIKLDSPLHF. CDR3 sequence (DNA): TGCAGTGCCATAAAGTTGGATTCACCCCTCCACTTT.

This clonotype was seen more than once but under ten times. The rearrangement links TRBV28 to TRBJ2-5; 13 positions match TRBD2. From germline, CDR1 is MDHEN and CDR2 SYDVKM. This CDR3 region has 17 residues. Trimming at V came to 6 bases and at J to 0 bases, leaving 7 bases not matched to a gene. For the CDR3, the DNA is TGTGCCAGCAGCATGACTAGCGGGAGGCGAAACCAAGAGACCCAGTACTTC. Encoded protein: CASSMTSGRRNQETQYF.

This clonotype was observed a single time. The chain carries TRBV7-9 and TRBJ1-4; unclear D gene. V was trimmed by 3 bases and J by 7 bases, leaving 15 bases between them. The CDR3 has 15 amino acids. Germline V gives CDR1 SEHNR, CDR2 FQNEAQ (reference sequence). The CDR3 region has the DNA TGTGCCAGCAGCTTTTGGACCGGGGAGAGTGAAAAACTGTTTTTT. As protein: CASSFWTGESEKLFF.